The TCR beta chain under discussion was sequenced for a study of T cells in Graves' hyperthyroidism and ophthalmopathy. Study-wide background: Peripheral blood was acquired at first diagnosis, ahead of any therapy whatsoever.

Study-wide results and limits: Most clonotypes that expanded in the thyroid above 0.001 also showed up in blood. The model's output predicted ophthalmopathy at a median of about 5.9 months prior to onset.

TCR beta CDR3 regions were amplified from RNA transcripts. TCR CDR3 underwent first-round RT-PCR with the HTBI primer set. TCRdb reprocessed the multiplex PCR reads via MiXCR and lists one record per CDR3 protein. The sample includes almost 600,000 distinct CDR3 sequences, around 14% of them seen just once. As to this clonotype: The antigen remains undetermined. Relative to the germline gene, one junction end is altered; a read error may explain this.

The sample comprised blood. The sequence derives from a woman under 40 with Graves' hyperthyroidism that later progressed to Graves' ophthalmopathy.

The CDR3 region is CVSSSHRVKGYGYTF. CDR3 DNA: TGTGTCAGCAGTTCCCACAGGGTTAAGGGCTATGGCTACACCTTC. The chain has TRBV28 and TRBJ1-2; D is perhaps TRBD1 (6 bases). Germline CDR1 and CDR2: MDHEN and SYDVKM. This CDR3 contains 15 residues.